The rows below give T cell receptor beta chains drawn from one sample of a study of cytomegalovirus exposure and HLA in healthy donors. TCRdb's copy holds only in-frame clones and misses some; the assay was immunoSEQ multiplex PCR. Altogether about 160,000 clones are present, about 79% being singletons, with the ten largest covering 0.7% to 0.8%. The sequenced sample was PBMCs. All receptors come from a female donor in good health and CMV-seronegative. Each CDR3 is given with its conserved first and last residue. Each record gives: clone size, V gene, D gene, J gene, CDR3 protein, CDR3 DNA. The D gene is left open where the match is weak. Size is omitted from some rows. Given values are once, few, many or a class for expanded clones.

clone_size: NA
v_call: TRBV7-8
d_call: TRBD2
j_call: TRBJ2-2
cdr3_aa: CASSRSGGAAGELFF
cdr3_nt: TGTGCCAGCAGCCGTAGCGGGGGGGCCGCCGGGGAGCTGTTTTTT

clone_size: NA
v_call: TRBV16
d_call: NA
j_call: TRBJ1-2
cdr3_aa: CASSQGPYGYTF
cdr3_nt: TGTGCCAGCAGCCAAGGGCCGTATGGCTACACCTTC

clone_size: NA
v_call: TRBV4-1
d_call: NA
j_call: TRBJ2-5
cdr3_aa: CASSQEVGLKTQYF
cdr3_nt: TGCGCCAGCAGCCAAGAAGTAGGACTAAAGACCCAGTACTTC

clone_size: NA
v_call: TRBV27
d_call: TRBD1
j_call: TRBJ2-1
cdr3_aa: CASSKGQGVEQFF
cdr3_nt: TGTGCCAGCAGTAAAGGACAGGGCGTTGAGCAGTTCTTC

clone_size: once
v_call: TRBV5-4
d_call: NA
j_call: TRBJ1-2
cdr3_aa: CASSSATGRKYGYTF
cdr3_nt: TGTGCCAGCAGCTCCGCGACCGGGAGGAAGTATGGCTACACCTTC

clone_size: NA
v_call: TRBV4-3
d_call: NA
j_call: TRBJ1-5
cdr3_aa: CASSQALNSNQPQHF
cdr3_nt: TGCGCCAGCAGCCAAGCTCTTAATAGCAATCAGCCCCAGCATTTT

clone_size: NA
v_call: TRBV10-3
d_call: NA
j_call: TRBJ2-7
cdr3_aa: CAISSSAETYEQYF
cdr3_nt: TGTGCCATCAGTTCTTCAGCGGAAACCTACGAGCAGTACTTC

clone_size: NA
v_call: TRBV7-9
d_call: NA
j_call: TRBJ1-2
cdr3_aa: CASSTPNYGYTF
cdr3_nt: TGTGCCAGCAGCACACCTAACTATGGCTACACCTTC

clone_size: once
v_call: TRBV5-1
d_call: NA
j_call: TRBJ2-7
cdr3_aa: CASSFLGGVGEQYF
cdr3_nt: TGCGCCAGCAGTTTTTTAGGAGGGGTAGGAGAGCAGTACTTC

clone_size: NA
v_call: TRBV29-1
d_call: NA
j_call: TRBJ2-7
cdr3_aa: CSGRSGVYEQYF
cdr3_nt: TGCAGCGGCAGGAGCGGCGTCTACGAGCAGTACTTC

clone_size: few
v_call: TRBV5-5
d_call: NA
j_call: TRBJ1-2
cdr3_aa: CASSLDDLAGQVDGYTF
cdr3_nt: TGTGCCAGCAGCTTGGATGACTTGGCAGGGCAGGTTGATGGCTACACCTTC

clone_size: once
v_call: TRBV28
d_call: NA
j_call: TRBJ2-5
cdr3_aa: CASTVPAKLTQYF
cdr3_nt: TGTGCCAGTACCGTACCAGCGAAGCTCACCCAGTACTTC

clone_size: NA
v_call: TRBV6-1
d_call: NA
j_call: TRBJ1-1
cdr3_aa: CASSPRVRTTEAFF
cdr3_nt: TGTGCCAGCAGTCCCAGGGTCAGGACCACTGAAGCTTTCTTT

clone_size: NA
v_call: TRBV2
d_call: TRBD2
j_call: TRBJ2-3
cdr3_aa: CASKIAGVSDTQYF
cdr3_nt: TGTGCCAGCAAGATAGCGGGGGTTTCAGATACGCAGTATTTT

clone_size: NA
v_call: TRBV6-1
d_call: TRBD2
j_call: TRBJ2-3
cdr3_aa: CASNVERGGDTQYF
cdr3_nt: TGTGCCAGCAACGTCGAGCGGGGGGGCGATACGCAGTATTTT

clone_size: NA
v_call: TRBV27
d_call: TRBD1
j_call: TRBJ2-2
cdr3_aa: CASSYQGARTGELFF
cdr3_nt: TGTGCCAGCAGTTATCAGGGGGCCAGGACCGGGGAGCTGTTTTTT

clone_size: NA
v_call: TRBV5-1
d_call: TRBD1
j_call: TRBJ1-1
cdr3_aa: CASTTGALNTEAFF
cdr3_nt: TGCGCCAGCACGACAGGGGCACTGAACACTGAAGCTTTCTTT

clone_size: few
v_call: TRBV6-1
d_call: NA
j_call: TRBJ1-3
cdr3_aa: CASSVHQSGNTIYF
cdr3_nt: TGTGCCAGCAGTGTTCATCAATCTGGAAACACCATATATTTT

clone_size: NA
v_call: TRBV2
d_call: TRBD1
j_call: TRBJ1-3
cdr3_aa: CASILSGTGLYF
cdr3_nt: TGTGCCAGCATTCTGTCGGGGACAGGGTTATATTTT

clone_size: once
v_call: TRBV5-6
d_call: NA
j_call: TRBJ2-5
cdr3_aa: CASSLAGPQETQYF
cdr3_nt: TGTGCCAGCAGCTTGGCAGGGCCCCAAGAGACCCAGTACTTC

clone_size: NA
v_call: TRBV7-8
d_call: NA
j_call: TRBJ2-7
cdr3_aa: CASSLRYEQYF
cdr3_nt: TGTGCCAGCAGCTTACGCTACGAGCAGTACTTC

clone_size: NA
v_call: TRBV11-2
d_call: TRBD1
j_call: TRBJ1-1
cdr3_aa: CASSVRGNTEAFF
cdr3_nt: TGTGCCAGCAGCGTCAGGGGGAATACTGAAGCTTTCTTT

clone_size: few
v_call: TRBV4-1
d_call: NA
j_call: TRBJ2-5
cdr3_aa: CASSQDPQQETQYF
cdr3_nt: TGCGCCAGCAGCCAAGATCCACAGCAAGAGACCCAGTACTTC

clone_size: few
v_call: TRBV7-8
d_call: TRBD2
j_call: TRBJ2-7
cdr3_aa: CASSLGPGGGSYEQYF
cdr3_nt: TGTGCCAGCAGCTTAGGGCCTGGCGGGGGCTCCTACGAGCAGTACTTC

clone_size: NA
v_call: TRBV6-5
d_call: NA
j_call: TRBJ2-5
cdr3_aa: CASSVTSWETQYF
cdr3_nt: TGTGCCAGCAGTGTTACTAGTTGGGAGACCCAGTACTTC

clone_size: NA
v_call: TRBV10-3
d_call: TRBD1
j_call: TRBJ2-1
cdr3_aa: CAISLTQGEWNEQFF
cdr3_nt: TGTGCCATCAGCCTCACTCAGGGGGAATGGAATGAGCAGTTCTTC

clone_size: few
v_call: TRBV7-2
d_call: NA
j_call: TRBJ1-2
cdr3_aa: CASSPRPGGGDNGYTF
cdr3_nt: TGTGCCAGCAGCCCCCGACCCGGAGGAGGGGATAATGGCTACACCTTC

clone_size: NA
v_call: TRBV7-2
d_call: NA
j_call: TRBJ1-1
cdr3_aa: CASSLGQGTEAFF
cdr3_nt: TGTGCCAGCAGCTTAGGCCAGGGAACTGAAGCTTTCTTT

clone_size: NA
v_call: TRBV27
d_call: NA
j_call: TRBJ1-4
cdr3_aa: CASSFSGGSNEKLFF
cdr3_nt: TGTGCCAGCAGTTTTAGCGGGGGCTCAAATGAAAAACTGTTTTTT

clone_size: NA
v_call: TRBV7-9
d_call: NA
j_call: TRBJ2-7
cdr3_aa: CASRPLGGLGIEQYF
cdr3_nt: TGTGCCAGCAGGCCGCTCGGGGGGCTAGGGATCGAGCAGTACTTC

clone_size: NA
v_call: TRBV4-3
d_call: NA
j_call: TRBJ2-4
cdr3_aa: CASSRGAKNSQYF
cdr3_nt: TGCGCCAGCAGCCGTGGGGCCAAAAACAGTCAGTACTTC

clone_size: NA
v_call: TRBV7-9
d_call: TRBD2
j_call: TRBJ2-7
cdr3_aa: CASSFGLAGFDEQYF
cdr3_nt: TGTGCCAGCAGCTTCGGGTTAGCGGGGTTCGACGAGCAGTACTTC

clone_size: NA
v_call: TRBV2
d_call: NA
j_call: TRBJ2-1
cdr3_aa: CASRGGALNEQFF
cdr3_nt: TGTGCCAGCAGGGGGGGGGCGCTCAATGAGCAGTTCTTC

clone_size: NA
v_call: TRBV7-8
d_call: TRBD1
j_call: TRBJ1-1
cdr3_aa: CASSSHRGSGTEAFF
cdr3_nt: TGTGCCAGCAGCTCCCACAGGGGGTCAGGCACTGAAGCTTTCTTT

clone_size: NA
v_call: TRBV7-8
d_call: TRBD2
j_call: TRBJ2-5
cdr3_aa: CASRVKGLAGGPQETQYF
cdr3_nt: TGTGCCAGCAGAGTAAAGGGACTAGCGGGAGGCCCGCAAGAGACCCAGTACTTC

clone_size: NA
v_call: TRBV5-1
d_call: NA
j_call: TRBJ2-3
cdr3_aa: CASSLELAGDTQYF
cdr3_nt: TGCGCCAGCAGCTTGGAACTAGCAGGAGATACGCAGTATTTT

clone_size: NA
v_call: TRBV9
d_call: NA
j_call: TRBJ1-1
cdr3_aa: CASSSGSGGGITEAFF
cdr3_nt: TGTGCCAGCAGCTCCGGGAGTGGGGGAGGAATCACTGAAGCTTTCTTT

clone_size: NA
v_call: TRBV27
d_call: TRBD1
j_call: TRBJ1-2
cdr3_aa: CASSLSWTGAKGYTF
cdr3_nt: TGTGCCAGCAGTCTCTCTTGGACAGGGGCAAAGGGCTACACCTTC

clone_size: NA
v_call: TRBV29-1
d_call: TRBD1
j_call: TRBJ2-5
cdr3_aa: CSVGQGAGETQYF
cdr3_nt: TGCAGCGTTGGACAGGGGGCTGGAGAGACCCAGTACTTC

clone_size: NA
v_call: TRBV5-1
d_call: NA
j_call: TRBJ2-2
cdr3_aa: CASSWGDRTNTGELFF
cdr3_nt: TGCGCCAGCAGCTGGGGGGACAGAACGAACACCGGGGAGCTGTTTTTT

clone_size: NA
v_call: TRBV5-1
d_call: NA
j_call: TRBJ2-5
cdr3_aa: CASSFRPQVKETQYF
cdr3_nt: TGCGCCAGCAGCTTTCGTCCCCAGGTGAAAGAGACCCAGTACTTC

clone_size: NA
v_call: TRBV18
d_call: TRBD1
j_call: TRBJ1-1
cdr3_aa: CASSPDRANTEAFF
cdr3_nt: TGTGCCAGCTCACCAGACAGGGCAAACACTGAAGCTTTCTTT